The 8 T cell receptor beta chains below all came from one sample that was sequenced in a study of vaccination and CD4 T cells after COVID-19. Cultured CD4+ T cell DNA underwent sequencing with the Oncomine TCR Beta short-read assay. TCRdb itself ran the PCR reads through MiXCR, one entry per CDR3 protein. The data show about 9,100 distinct CDR3 sequences, with around 60% seen just once and 30% to 35% held by the top ten. Treatment in this sample: approximately nine-day PBMC culture with coronavirus spike peptide pools or control peptides (ViraFEST assay). These receptors are not linked to any known antigen. The sample comprised CD4+ T cells from blood, cultured in vitro. Receptors originate from a human donor who had recovered from COVID-19.

This clonotype was seen a handful of times. The CDR3 protein is CASSSGLLKNTEAFF. CDR3 DNA: TGCGCCAGCAGCTCGGGACTCCTGAAGAACACTGAAGCTTTCTTT. V and J are TRBV5-1 and TRBJ1-1; TRBD1 is a possible D gene (5 bases). CDR1 and CDR2 (germline): SGHRS, YFSETQ. This CDR3 region has 15 residues. V was trimmed by 3 bases and J by 1 base, leaving 13 bases between them.

This clonotype was seen a handful of times. This sequence joins TRBV20-1 and TRBJ1-1; no reliable D call. The CDR3 is 11 residues long. The germline V gene encodes CDR1 DFQATT and CDR2 SNEGSKA (reference sequence). Trimming took 3 bases from V and 7 from J, leaving 9 bases between them. CDR3 bases: TGCAGTGCTAGCCCAGGTGTTGAAGCTTTCTTT. Its protein product is CSASPGVEAFF.

This clonotype was seen a single time. The CDR3 DNA follows: TGCGCCAGCAGGCCGTCGGGGTTGAACACTGAAGCTTTCTTT. It codes for CASRPSGLNTEAFF. The chain carries TRBV10-1 and TRBJ1-1; D gene uncertain. V was cut by 6 bases and J by 0 bases, with 11 bases left in between. The CDR3 loop spans 14 amino acids. The germline CDR1 and CDR2 sequences are WNHNN and SYGVQD (reference sequence).

V usage is TRBV4-1 and J usage is TRBJ2-3; D not certain. This CDR3 has 12 amino acids. The V gene's germline CDR1 is MGHRA and CDR2 YSYEKL. V dropped 3 bases and J dropped 6 bases, with 7 bases sitting between them. CDR3 sequence: CASSHPYDTQYF. As DNA, the CDR3 is TGCGCCAGCAGCCACCCCTATGATACGCAGTATTTT.

The V and J genes are TRBV7-8 and TRBJ1-2; perhaps TRBD1 as D (5 bases). The CDR3 sequence is 13 residues long. CDR1 is SGHVS, CDR2 FQNEAQ, per germline. Between the trimmed V and J ends, which lost 3 bases and 8 bases, there was a span of 13 bases. In DNA, the CDR3 is TGTGCCAGCAGCTTGGGGGGGGTTAGGGGCTACACCTTC. Residues: CASSLGGVRGYTF. Together with reference TRBV7-8 and TRBJ1-2, the CDR3 gives the full variable domain: GAGVSQSPRYKVAKRGQDVALRCDPISGHVSLFWYQQALGQGPEFLTYFQNEAQLDKSGLPSDRFFAERPEGSVSTLKIQRTQQEDSAVYLCASSLGGVRGYTFGSGTRLTVV.

This clonotype was picked up a small number of times. V gene TRBV20-1 combines with J gene TRBJ1-2; TRBD1 is a possible D gene (6 bases). CDR3 length: 14 residues. With 1 base removed from V and 3 bases from J, the gap between germline ends came to 12 bases. The germline gives CDR1 DFQATT, CDR2 SNEGSKA (reference sequence). The CDR3 nucleotides read TGCAGTGCTAGAGTTACAGGGACCTACTATGGCTACACCTTC. The encoded protein is CSARVTGTYYGYTF.

The chain has TRBV6-5 and TRBJ1-6; 7 bases are a match to TRBD1. Losses at the gene ends were 4 bases for V and 7 bases for J; bases not matched to a gene: 1. The CDR3 covers 13 residues. CDR1 and CDR2 (germline): MNHEY, SVGAGI. This chain's CDR3 is CASSSTGNSPLHF. DNA of the CDR3: TGTGCCAGCAGTTCGACAGGGAATTCACCCCTCCACTTT.

This rearrangement joins TRBV20-1 to TRBJ2-5; possible D gene TRBD2, 6 bases. Trimming left V 2 bases short and J 4 bases short, with 23 bases between. This CDR3 has 17 amino acids. The germline CDR1 and CDR2 sequences are DFQATT and SNEGSKA (reference sequence). The CDR3 loop is CSARRPPAGTGGETQYF. The CDR3 nucleotides read TGCAGTGCTAGAAGGCCCCCTGCGGGGACCGGAGGAGAGACCCAGTACTTC.